These 13 T cell receptor beta chains were all obtained from the same sample, sequenced in a study of blood T cell repertoires in COVID-19. Profiling relied on immunoSEQ multiplex PCR, and the TCRdb table lists in-frame clones only, not all of them. This table holds roughly 34,000 clones, 80% to 90% found once. Source material: peripheral blood. These receptors were taken from a woman in her 70s with active COVID-19.

J is TRBJ2-5 and V is TRBV5-1; 9 positions agree with TRBD1. Unmatched junction bases numbered 3, after V lost 7 bases and J lost 2 bases. This CDR3 region has 13 residues. CDR1 and CDR2 (germline): SGHRS, YFSETQ. CDR3 coding DNA: TGCGCCAGCGCGGGACAGGGACAAGAGACCCAGTACTTC. Translated, it gives CASAGQGQETQYF.

The CDR3 nucleotides are TGCAGTTTGGGACAGGCGGGCTATGGCTACACCTTC. Its protein is CSLGQAGYGYTF. The chain combines TRBV29-1 with TRBJ1-2; 8 nucleotides agree with TRBD1. Germline V gives CDR1 SQVTM, CDR2 ANQGSEA. CDR3 length: 12 residues.

This clone was recorded only once. This chain joins TRBV19 and TRBJ2-2; TRBD2 matches at 9 bases. V lost 1 base to trimming and J lost 4 bases; unmatched junction nucleotides: 16. From germline, CDR1 is LNHDA and CDR2 SQIVND (reference sequence). This CDR3 has 20 amino acids. The chain's CDR3 is CASSIVSAFSGGHRTGELFF. The CDR3 DNA sequence: TGTGCCAGTAGTATAGTCTCGGCCTTTAGCGGGGGACACCGCACCGGGGAGCTGTTTTTT. Combining the CDR3 with reference TRBV19 and TRBJ2-2 gives the whole variable domain DGGITQSPKYLFRKEGQNVTLSCEQNLNHDAMYWYRQDPGQGLRLIYYSQIVNDFQKGDIAEGYSVSREKKESFPLTVTSAQKNPTAFYLCASSIVSAFSGGHRTGELFFGEGSRLTVL.

The chain has TRBV5-1 and TRBJ2-3; tentatively, D is TRBD2 (6 bases). The CDR3 is made up of 16 amino acids. Germline V lookup: CDR1 SGHRS, CDR2 YFSETQ. V was shortened by 0 bases and J by 4 bases, with 15 bases between the two germline ends. CDR3 coding DNA: TGCGCCAGCAGCTTGGCCTCAGGCGGGGCGGCAGATACGCAGTATTTT. Translating gives CASSLASGGAADTQYF.

V usage is TRBV5-6 and J usage is TRBJ2-7; 7 bases map to TRBD1. V was clipped by 5 bases and J by 2 bases; unmatched bases: 13. The CDR3 runs 16 residues. The germline V gene has CDR1 SGHDT and CDR2 YYEEEE. As DNA, the CDR3 is TGTGCCAGCAGTTTAGATCGACAGGGTTCGACCTACGAGCAGTACTTC. It encodes CASSLDRQGSTYEQYF.

The rearrangement links TRBV6-1 to TRBJ2-4; 7 nucleotides line up with TRBD1. The ends lost 3 bases at V and 0 bases at J; junction bases unmatched: 2. The CDR3 contains 15 residues. CDR1 and CDR2 (germline): MNHNS, SASEGT. CDR3 sequence: CASSDPGGAKNIQYF. The DNA of the CDR3 is TGTGCCAGCAGTGACCCAGGGGGAGCCAAAAACATTCAGTACTTC.

Notes on this clone: Compared with germline, one end of the junction differs, possibly owing to a read error. V usage is TRBV9 and J usage is TRBJ2-5; tentatively, D is TRBD1 (6 bases). In germline, CDR1 is SGDLS, CDR2 YYNGEE. The CDR3 runs to 15 residues. The CDR3 DNA sequence: TGTGCCGGCAGCGTATTAGTGGGGGCCGGTGAGACCCAGTACTTC. Translation gives CAGSVLVGAGETQYF.

The chain has TRBV29-1 and TRBJ2-1, with TRBD2 identical over 9 bases. Germline CDR1 is SQVTM and CDR2 is ANQGSEA. Trimming took 6 bases from V and 4 from J; bases not matched to a gene: 10. The CDR3 runs to 15 residues. This CDR3 is CSVRPHLAGYNEQFF. The CDR3 DNA reads as TGCAGCGTACGCCCCCACCTAGCGGGGTACAATGAGCAGTTCTTC.

The chain couples TRBV4-1 to TRBJ1-3; 10 bases match TRBD1. The CDR3 length is 19 residues. CDR1 is MGHRA, CDR2 YSYEKL, per germline. Trimming at V came to 1 base and at J to 0 bases, leaving 9 bases not matched to a gene. The CDR3 DNA reads TGCGCCAGCAGCCAAGGGACAGGGGGAACGTTGAGCTCTGGAAACACCATATATTTT. Translating gives CASSQGTGGTLSSGNTIYF.

This chain uses TRBV5-4 with TRBJ1-2; TRBD1 is a possible D gene (5 bases). Germline V gives CDR1 SGHNT, CDR2 YYREEE (reference sequence). V was trimmed by 4 bases and J by 3 bases, leaving 13 bases between them. This CDR3 is 14 amino acids long. The DNA of the CDR3 is TGTGCCAGCAGCCCGCCGGGGGTGGACTATGGCTACACCTTC. Translation gives CASSPPGVDYGYTF.

For this clone: Within the sample, other DNA sequences also encode this same CDR3. The V gene is TRBV6-6, the J gene TRBJ1-1, with TRBD1 matching over 8 bases. The trim removed 6 bases at V and 8 bases at J, leaving 5 bases unmatched. The CDR3 length is 12 residues. Germline values: CDR1 MNHNY, CDR2 SVGAGI (reference sequence). The CDR3 DNA sequence: TGTGCCAGCAGCCCTGACAGGGGCGAAGCTTTCTTT. Translated, it gives CASSPDRGEAFF.

The rearrangement joins TRBV9 to TRBJ1-5, with a weak D call TRBD1 (5 bases). Per germline, CDR1 SGDLS and CDR2 YYNGEE. Trimming stripped 0 bases from V and 0 bases from J, with 7 bases between. This CDR3 comprises 15 residues. The CDR3 loop is CASSVEGYSNQPQHF. CDR3 DNA sequence: TGTGCCAGCAGCGTAGAGGGGTATAGCAATCAGCCCCAGCATTTT.

This clone was recorded only once. This chain uses TRBV11-2 with TRBJ2-5; D is possibly TRBD2 (5 bases). CDR3 length equals 15 residues. Germline values: CDR1 SGHAT, CDR2 FQNNGV. Deletions cut 0 bases from V and 2 bases from J, with 10 bases between. Written as DNA, the CDR3 is TGTGCCAGCAGCTTAGAAGCGGCGTTGCAAGAGACCCAGTACTTC. Translation gives CASSLEAALQETQYF.